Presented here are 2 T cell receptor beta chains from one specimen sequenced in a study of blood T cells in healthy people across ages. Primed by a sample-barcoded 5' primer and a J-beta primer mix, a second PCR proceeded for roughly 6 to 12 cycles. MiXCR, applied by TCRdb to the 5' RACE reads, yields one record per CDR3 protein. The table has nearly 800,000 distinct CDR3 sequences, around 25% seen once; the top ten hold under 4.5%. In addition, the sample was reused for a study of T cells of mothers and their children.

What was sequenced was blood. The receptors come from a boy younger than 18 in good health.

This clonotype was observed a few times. CDR3 protein: CSATGGVYNSPLHF. The CDR3 nucleotides are TGCAGTGCCACAGGGGGCGTATATAATTCACCCCTCCACTTT. The chain carries TRBV20-1 and TRBJ1-6; TRBD1 aligns across 9 bases. J was trimmed by 4 bases and V by 6 bases; bases with no gene match: 4. Germline V gene sequence: CDR1 DFQATT, CDR2 SNEGSKA (reference sequence). The CDR3 loop spans 14 amino acids.

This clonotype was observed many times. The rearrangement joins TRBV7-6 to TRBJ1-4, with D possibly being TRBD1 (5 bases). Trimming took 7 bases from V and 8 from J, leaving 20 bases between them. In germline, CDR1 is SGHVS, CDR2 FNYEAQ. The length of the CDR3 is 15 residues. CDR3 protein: CASTHKGTLGEKLFF. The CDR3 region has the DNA TGTGCCAGCACCCACAAGGGGACCCTCGGAGAAAAACTGTTTTTT.